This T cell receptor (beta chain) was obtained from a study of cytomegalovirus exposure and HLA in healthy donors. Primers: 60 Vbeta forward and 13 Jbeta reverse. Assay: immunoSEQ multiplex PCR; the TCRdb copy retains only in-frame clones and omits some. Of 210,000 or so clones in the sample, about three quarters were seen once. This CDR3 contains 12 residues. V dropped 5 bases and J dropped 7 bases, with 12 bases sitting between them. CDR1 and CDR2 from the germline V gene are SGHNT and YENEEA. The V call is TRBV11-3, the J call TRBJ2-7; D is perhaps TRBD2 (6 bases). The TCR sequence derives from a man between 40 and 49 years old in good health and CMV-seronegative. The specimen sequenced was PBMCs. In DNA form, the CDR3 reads TGTGCCAGCAGCCTTTCTGGAGGGGAGCAGTACTTC. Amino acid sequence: CASSLSGGEQYF.